Listed here are 5 T cell receptor beta chains from one sample, sequenced in a study of beta chain features in type 1 diabetes (dated by TCRdb to between 2018 and 2020). Antigens for these TCRs are unknown. Findings and caveats that apply to the study as a whole: Type 1 diabetes patients showed a moderate but significant shortening of TCRB CDR3 length in all four CD4+ subsets.

The receptor library was made with the immunoSEQ multiplex PCR assay. The entire amount of isolated RNA was reverse transcribed using the High Capacity cDNA Reverse Transcription Kit, so the sequenced TCRB transcripts were expressed ones. TCRdb mirrors the immuneACCESS table, restricted to in-frame sequences. Some clones are absent from its copies; in checked studies, under half trace to an unresolved V gene, and the reason for the others is unknown. The sample profile shows a few hundred thousand clones; 15% of them were found once. The ten top clones hold around 0.015% of the sample. Sequencing was carried out using naive CD4+ T cells from blood. The cell subset or site label for this specimen denotes: true naive CD4+ T cells. The receptors come from a man aged 18-30 years with type 1 diabetes.

This chain joins TRBV19 and TRBJ2-7; D might be TRBD1 (6 bases). The CDR3 covers 12 residues. Germline values: CDR1 LNHDA, CDR2 SQIVND (reference sequence). V lost 5 bases and J lost 4, with 9 bases in between. The CDR3, as DNA: TGTGCCAGTAGTGTACAGGGTTACGAGCAGTACTTC. Translating it yields CASSVQGYEQYF. Using reference TRBV19 and TRBJ2-7 for the parts outside the CDR3, the full variable domain is DGGITQSPKYLFRKEGQNVTLSCEQNLNHDAMYWYRQDPGQGLRLIYYSQIVNDFQKGDIAEGYSVSREKKESFPLTVTSAQKNPTAFYLCASSVQGYEQYFGPGTRLTVT.

This clone was counted between two and nine times. J is TRBJ1-2 and V is TRBV2, with TRBD1 matching over 10 bases. Losses at the gene ends were 6 bases for V and 4 bases for J; bases not matched to a gene: 5. The germline V gene has CDR1 SNHLY and CDR2 FYNNEI. This CDR3 region has 14 residues. CDR3 sequence reads: CASSQTGGGYGYTF. The CDR3 DNA follows: TGTGCCAGCAGCCAGACAGGGGGCGGCTATGGCTACACCTTC. The whole variable domain, filled in from reference TRBV2 and TRBJ1-2, reads EPEVTQTPSHQVTQMGQEVILRCVPISNHLYFYWYRQILGQKVEFLVSFYNNEISEKSEIFDDQFSVERPDGSNFTLKIRSTKLEDSAMYFCASSQTGGGYGYTFGSGTRLTVV.

The chain employs TRBV5-1 and TRBJ2-2; possibly TRBD2 for D (6 bases). The CDR3 spans 15 residues. Between the trimmed V and J ends, which lost 4 bases and 7 bases, there was a span of 17 bases. Germline loops: CDR1 SGHRS, CDR2 YFSETQ. The CDR3 is CASSHSGGPHGELFF. The CDR3 region has the DNA TGCGCCAGCAGCCACTCCGGAGGGCCTCACGGGGAGCTGTTTTTT.

This chain uses TRBV28 with TRBJ1-5, with no clear D. This CDR3 is 15 amino acids long. V was shortened by 2 bases and J by 3 bases, with 11 bases between the two germline ends. From germline, CDR1 is MDHEN and CDR2 SYDVKM. CDR3 DNA sequence: TGTGCCAGCAGTTTAGGAGGCGGGGACAATCAGCCCCAGCATTTT. Encoded protein: CASSLGGGDNQPQHF.

The V and J genes are TRBV29-1 and TRBJ2-5; possibly TRBD2 for D (7 bases). The germline gives CDR1 SQVTM, CDR2 ANQGSEA. This CDR3 spans 12 amino acids. V dropped 4 bases and J dropped 3 bases, with 9 bases sitting between them. The CDR3 DNA follows: TGCAGCGTTGCGGGGGGCGAAGAGACCCAGTACTTC. Translation gives CSVAGGEETQYF.